This TCR beta chain originates from a study of shared clonotypes between healthy human individuals. General observations from the study: Larger richness was generally estimated for naive than memory subsets. Generation probability values for non-shared clonotypes were lower than those for clonotypes shared by all four donors.

A CD45RA+ naive subset and a CD45RA-negative memory subset were split from CD4+ cells. TCRdb's copy holds only in-frame clones and misses some; the assay was immunoSEQ multiplex PCR. In the table there are roughly 1,000,000 clones, around 82% of which are singletons. Regarding this clone: Its antigen is not identified.

This sequence originates from a man between 18 and 35 years old in good health. Some clones in this sample may be carry-over from other donors' samples. Sequenced sample: memory CD4+ T cells from PBMCs. Subset noted: CD45RA-negative fraction.

CDR3 nucleotides: TGCGCCAGCAGCCCCGGGAGGGCCCTCGATAGTGAGCAGTTCTTC. This codes for CASSPGRALDSEQFF. The chain uses TRBV4-3 and TRBJ2-1, with 8 bases identical to TRBD2. With V trimmed by 4 bases and J by 9 bases, 11 bases remained unmatched. The CDR3 contains 15 residues. Germline lookup yields CDR1 LGHNA and CDR2 YSLEER.